A single sample gave rise to the 13 T cell receptor beta chains below, sequenced in a study of T cells in Graves' hyperthyroidism and ophthalmopathy. The source material, RNA transcripts, was used to amplify TCR beta CDR3 regions. HTBI primers were the set used in a first-round RT-PCR of the TCR CDR3. Using its own MiXCR run on the multiplex PCR reads, TCRdb lists one record per CDR3 protein. The sample carries about 160,000 distinct CDR3 sequences, over 8% recorded once. Sequenced input: blood. The receptors were gathered from a woman in her late teens or twenties with Graves' hyperthyroidism that later progressed to Graves' ophthalmopathy.

With respect to this clonotype: This may arise from a read error, as a much more abundant clone is one base away. This chain links TRBV30 with TRBJ1-2, with 8 bases matching TRBD1. The length of the CDR3 is 12 residues. Germline V gene data show CDR1 as GTSNPN and CDR2 as SVGIG (reference sequence). The CDR3 reads CAWSDDRGGYAF. The CDR3, as DNA: TGTGCCTGGAGTGACGACAGGGGTGGCTACGCCTTC. Using reference TRBV30 and TRBJ1-2 for the parts outside the CDR3, the full variable domain is SQTIHQWPATLVQPVGSPLSLECTVEGTSNPNLYWYRQAAGRGLQLLFYSVGIGQISSEVPQNLSASRPQDRQFILSSKKLLLSDSGFYLCAWSDDRGGYAFGSGTRLTVV.

This clonotype occurred many times. The CDR3 DNA reads TGTGCCAGCAGTTTACCGACCCAACGGGGCTCTGGGGCCAACGTCCTGACTTTC. It codes for CASSLPTQRGSGANVLTF. The rearrangement joins TRBV28 to TRBJ2-6; maybe TRBD2 (5 bases). The V gene lost 2 bases and the J gene lost 0 bases, with 14 bases spanning the gap. This CDR3 is 18 amino acids long. The germline CDR1 and CDR2 sequences are MDHEN and SYDVKM.

This chain links TRBV4-1 with TRBJ1-6; 7 bases agree with TRBD1. This CDR3 comprises 14 residues. The germline gives CDR1 MGHRA, CDR2 YSYEKL. V shed 4 bases, J shed 5 bases, and the junction held 2 bases outside the gene matches. The CDR3 reads CASSLRGDNSPLHF. The CDR3 DNA reads as TGCGCCAGCAGCCTCAGGGGGGATAATTCACCCCTCCACTTT.

This clonotype was found many times. This rearrangement joins TRBV20-1 to TRBJ1-2, with 7 bases that match TRBD1. This CDR3 is 15 amino acids long. Germline V gives CDR1 DFQATT, CDR2 SNEGSKA (reference sequence). Trimming removed 0 bases from V and 4 bases from J; junction bases left unmatched: 8. In nucleotides, the CDR3 is TGCAGTGCTAGAGAAAAGGACAGGAGCAGCTATGGCTACACCTTC. Protein product: CSAREKDRSSYGYTF.

This clonotype was recorded many times. V gene TRBV29-1 combines with J gene TRBJ2-7, with D perhaps assigned TRBD1 or TRBD2 (5 bases each). CDR1 is SQVTM, CDR2 ANQGSEA, per germline. The length of the CDR3 is 14 residues. V lost 4 bases and J 2 bases, leaving 15 bases between the germline ends. The CDR3 DNA is TGCAGCGTTGGAGGGTCTCGGGGCGCCTACGAGCAGTACTTC. Amino acids: CSVGGSRGAYEQYF.

This clonotype was counted ten times or more. The rearrangement joins TRBV6-2 or TRBV6-3 to TRBJ1-5; 8 nucleotides agree with TRBD1. This CDR3 region has 16 residues. Trimming cost V 6 bases and J 5 bases; bases outside gene matches: 12. The germline gives CDR1 MNHEY, CDR2 SVGEGT. In DNA, the CDR3 is TGTGCCAGCAGCCGTTATGAGGACAGGGTCGATCAGCCCCAGCATTTT. Its translation: CASSRYEDRVDQPQHF.

A few counts support this clonotype. The gene calls are TRBV6-2 or TRBV6-3 and TRBJ1-4; the match to TRBD1 covers 8 bases. Germline-derived CDR1 and CDR2 are MNHEY and SVGEGT. The J segment lost 8 bases and the V segment lost 2 bases, leaving 7 bases of the junction unmatched. CDR3 length equals 15 residues. CDR3 in amino acids: CASSYARGTGEKLFF. CDR3 DNA sequence: TGTGCCAGCAGTTACGCACGAGGGACAGGAGAAAAACTGTTTTTT.

J is TRBJ2-3 and V is TRBV20-1; 10 bases map to TRBD2. Germline lookup yields CDR1 DFQATT and CDR2 SNEGSKA (reference sequence). This CDR3 is 15 amino acids long. The V and J ends lost 8 bases and 1 base, in that order; junction bases with no gene match: 9. DNA of the CDR3: TGCAGTCCCACCCCAGCGGGGGGGCGCACAGATACGCAGTATTTT. Translating it yields CSPTPAGGRTDTQYF.

Many counts were recorded for this clonotype. J is TRBJ2-2 and V is TRBV3-1; 7 nucleotides agree with TRBD2. The CDR3 contains 14 residues. V lost 5 bases to trimming and J lost 4 bases; unmatched junction nucleotides: 4. Germline V lookup: CDR1 LGHDT, CDR2 YNNKEL (reference sequence). This chain's CDR3 is CASSEAGSTGELFF. The CDR3 region has the DNA TGTGCCAGCAGCGAAGCGGGGTCCACCGGGGAGCTGTTTTTT.

This clonotype was recorded at least ten times. J is TRBJ2-1 and V is TRBV11-2; the D gene could be TRBD1 or TRBD2 (5 bases each). CDR1 and CDR2 (germline): SGHAT, FQNNGV. CDR3 length: 12 residues. Trimming stripped 5 bases from V and 8 bases from J, with 10 bases between. The CDR3 DNA follows: TGTGCCAGCAGCGAGGGGCGCTATGAGCAGTTCTTC. Protein: CASSEGRYEQFF. Full variable domain (rest looked up from reference TRBV11-2 and TRBJ2-1): EAGVAQSPRYKIIEKRQSVAFWCNPISGHATLYWYQQILGQGPKLLIQFQNNGVVDDSQLPKDRFSAERLKGVDSTLKIQPAKLEDSAVYLCASSEGRYEQFFGPGTRLTVL.

About this clonotype: This may stem from a read error, because a much larger clone lies one nucleotide away. The CDR3 end shows no conserved phenylalanine or tryptophan, and so a read error is likely. The chain is built from TRBV6-1 and TRBJ2-7, with D possibly TRBD1 on 6 matching bases. The length of the CDR3 is 13 residues. The germline V gene has CDR1 MNHNS and CDR2 SASEGT. V was trimmed by 5 bases and J by 5 bases, leaving 13 bases between them. In DNA form, the CDR3 reads TGTGCCAGCAGTACCAGGGGTTCCAACGAGCAGTACTTA. It translates to CASSTRGSNEQYL.

This clonotype was seen many times. The chain recombines TRBV2 with TRBJ2-3; possible D gene TRBD1, 6 bases. Germline V gives CDR1 SNHLY, CDR2 FYNNEI. This CDR3 has 13 amino acids. Trimming took 8 bases from V and 0 from J, leaving 9 bases between them. In DNA form, the CDR3 reads TGTGCCAGCTGGGGGCAAAGCACAGATACGCAGTATTTT. It specifies CASWGQSTDTQYF.

This clonotype was detected many times. The chain links TRBV12-3 or TRBV12-4 to TRBJ2-1; D is possibly TRBD1 or TRBD2 (5 bases each). With 3 bases removed from V and 7 bases from J, the gap between germline ends came to 19 bases. This CDR3 has 16 amino acids. CDR3 sequence (DNA): TGTGCCAGCAGTTTTCATGGGACCCTAATACAAAATGAGCAGTTCTTC. Its translation: CASSFHGTLIQNEQFF.